Listed below are T cell receptor beta chains from one sample, sequenced in a study of blood T cell repertoires in COVID-19. Libraries were prepared by immunoSEQ multiplex PCR; TCRdb keeps only in-frame clonotypes and omits some of them. This table holds about 190,000 clones, around 89% found once. Sample: peripheral blood. These receptor sequences come from a man in his forties with active or convalescent COVID-19. CDR3s include the opening cysteine and the closing phenylalanine or tryptophan. A D gene is named only where the DNA matches it firmly. Size is stated for part of the rows, as once, few or many counts, or as a class when the clone is expanded.

17,-,TRBJ2-5,TRBV6-2/TRBV6-3,-,TGTGCCAGCAGTTACCCCCTTAGGGGGGGGCCGCAAGAGACCCAGTACTTC,CASSYPLRGGPQETQYF
14,TRBD2,TRBJ2-5,TRBV7-2,-,TGTGCCAGCAGCCCGACTAGCTTACTGGAGACCCAGTACTTC,CASSPTSLLETQYF
15,TRBD2,TRBJ2-7,TRBV30,-,TGTGCCTGGAGTCCTTTAGCGGGAGGCAGATACGAGCAGTACTTC,CAWSPLAGGRYEQYF
14,-,TRBJ1-6,TRBV11-3,once,TGTGCCAGCAGCTTATACGGGGAGAATTCACCCCTCCACTTT,CASSLYGENSPLHF
14,TRBD1,TRBJ2-2,TRBV18,-,TGTGCCAGCTCACCACAAGACAGGGTCGGGGAGCTGTTTTTT,CASSPQDRVGELFF
14,TRBD2,TRBJ2-5,TRBV2,-,TGTGCCAGCGCGGGACTAGCGGGGAGTGAGACCCAGTACTTC,CASAGLAGSETQYF
15,TRBD1,TRBJ2-7,TRBV11-3,-,TGTGCCAGCAGCTTGACAGGGGGATTAATTTACGAGCAGTACTTC,CASSLTGGLIYEQYF
15,TRBD2,TRBJ2-1,TRBV5-4,-,TGTGCCAGCAGCTTGAACCGGGAGGCGTACAATGAGCAGTTCTTC,CASSLNREAYNEQFF
15,TRBD2,TRBJ2-3,TRBV2,-,TGTGCCAGCAGGGGGGTAGCGGGGCTCACAGATACGCAGTATTTT,CASRGVAGLTDTQYF
12,-,TRBJ1-2,TRBV30,-,TGTGCCTTGACCCTGGGGGCGGATGGCTACACCTTC,CALTLGADGYTF
14,-,TRBJ1-1,TRBV29-1,-,TGCAGCGTTAGCGGACGGAACCTGGACACTGAAGCTTTCTTT,CSVSGRNLDTEAFF
14,-,TRBJ2-1,TRBV11-1,-,TGTGCCAGCAGCCAGGACTTCAGGGGCGATGAGCAGTTCTTC,CASSQDFRGDEQFF
19,TRBD1,TRBJ2-1,TRBV5-1,-,TGCGCCAGCAGCTCAACTCGGACAGGATCTAAAATTCCCTACAATGAGCAGTTCTTC,CASSSTRTGSKIPYNEQFF
15,-,TRBJ2-3,TRBV6-4,-,TGTGCCAGCAGTGACTCAGGGGAACCCTTCACTACGCAGTATTTT,CASSDSGEPFTTQYF
13,-,TRBJ2-7,TRBV11-3,-,TGTGCCAGTGGAACGGACTCTTACTACGAGCAGTACTTC,CASGTDSYYEQYF
15,TRBD1,TRBJ2-2,TRBV10-3,-,TGTGCCATCAGTGGGACAGGGGCTGGCACCGGGGAGCTGTTTTTT,CAISGTGAGTGELFF
13,TRBD1,TRBJ1-2,TRBV7-3,-,TGTGCCAGCAGCTTAACGACAGGGGGTGGCTACACCTTC,CASSLTTGGGYTF
17,TRBD1,TRBJ2-7,TRBV24-1,few,TGTGCCACCAGTGGAAGGGACCACAGGGGGGATTCGGACGAGCAGTACTTC,CATSGRDHRGDSDEQYF
16,TRBD1,TRBJ1-1,TRBV6-5,-,TGTGCCAGCAGTTATAGGAGGGGGCGAGGAAGAACTGAAGCTTTCTTT,CASSYRRGRGRTEAFF
14,TRBD1,TRBJ1-6,TRBV19,-,TGTGCCAGTAACCCGGGACAGGGCCTTTCACCCCTCCACTTT,CASNPGQGLSPLHF
16,TRBD1,TRBJ1-5,TRBV28,-,TGTGCCAGCAGTACCGACCGGGACAGGGGGGGTCAGCCCCAGCATTTT,CASSTDRDRGGQPQHF
14,TRBD1,TRBJ1-2,TRBV19,-,TGTGCCAGTAGTGGGGACAGGGACGGCTATGGCTACACCTTC,CASSGDRDGYGYTF
17,-,TRBJ2-4,TRBV15,-,TGTGCCACCAGCACCTTGACAGGGACTCAAGCCAAAAACATTCAGTACTTC,CATSTLTGTQAKNIQYF
13,-,TRBJ2-3,TRBV2,-,TGTGCCTCGCGGGGCGTTAGCACAGATACGCAGTATTTT,CASRGVSTDTQYF
14,-,TRBJ1-2,TRBV4-1,-,TGCGCCAGCAGCCAAGAGTCAGGGAACTATGGCTACACCTTC,CASSQESGNYGYTF
14,-,TRBJ1-2,TRBV3-1/TRBV3-2,-,TGTGCCAGCAGCCAAGAAAGAGGAAACTATGGCTACACCTTC,CASSQERGNYGYTF
16,-,TRBJ2-5,TRBV7-9,few,TGTGCCAGCAGCTTAGCGGGCAGCGGCTATGAATGGACCCAGTACTTC,CASSLAGSGYEWTQYF
12,TRBD2,TRBJ2-1,TRBV29-1,-,TGCAGCGTTGATCTAGCGGTTGGGGAGCAGTTCTTC,CSVDLAVGEQFF
14,TRBD2,TRBJ2-3,TRBV19,-,TGTGCCAGTAGTAGGGAGCGGGACACAGATACGCAGTATTTT,CASSRERDTDTQYF
19,-,TRBJ1-1,TRBV15,-,TGTGCCACCAGCAGAGAGTATTTAGGTAGTCAGGGTAAGAACACTGAAGCTTTCTTT,CATSREYLGSQGKNTEAFF
14,-,TRBJ1-1,TRBV24-1,-,TGTGCCACCAGCCTAGGCGGGAATGGGGCTGAAGCTTTCTTT,CATSLGGNGAEAFF
13,-,TRBJ1-4,TRBV19,-,TGTGCCAGTAGTAGCAGACTTAATGAAAAACTGTTTTTT,CASSSRLNEKLFF
16,TRBD1,TRBJ1-4,TRBV2,-,TGTGCCAGCAGTGAGAGACAGGGGGCAACTAATGAAAAACTGTTTTTT,CASSERQGATNEKLFF
12,-,TRBJ1-4,TRBV5-4,-,TGTGCCAGCAGCCGGACGGGGGAAAAACTGTTTTTT,CASSRTGEKLFF
12,TRBD1,TRBJ2-5,TRBV6-5,-,TGTGCCAGCAACCGACAGGGGGCGACCCAGTACTTC,CASNRQGATQYF
13,-,TRBJ1-1,TRBV27,-,TGTGCCAGCACGGGGGGGTTAGGAACTGAAGCTTTCTTT,CASTGGLGTEAFF
15,TRBD2,TRBJ2-1,TRBV5-1,-,TGCGCCAGCAGCTTAGCTAGCGGGCCTAACAATGAGCAGTTCTTC,CASSLASGPNNEQFF
15,-,TRBJ2-3,TRBV5-1,few,TGCGCCAGCAGCTTGGAAGTTGCGGGTCAGGGGACGCAGTATTTT,CASSLEVAGQGTQYF
17,TRBD1,TRBJ1-2,TRBV11-2,-,TGTGCCAGCAGCTCCCGCCCACCGGGACAGCGTAACTATGGCTACACCTTC,CASSSRPPGQRNYGYTF
15,-,TRBJ2-7,TRBV7-2,-,TGTGCCAGCAGCTTAGTGGGGCAGGGGCGGGACGAGCAGTACTTC,CASSLVGQGRDEQYF
16,TRBD1,TRBJ1-4,TRBV5-1,once,TGCGCCAGCAGCTTCACTGGACAGGGGACTAATGAAAAACTGTTTTTT,CASSFTGQGTNEKLFF
18,-,TRBJ1-3,TRBV7-2,few,TGTGCCAGCAGCACCCAAGGCAATCAGGGGCTCTCTGGAAACACCATATATTTT,CASSTQGNQGLSGNTIYF
16,TRBD1,TRBJ2-1,TRBV5-1,-,TGCGCCAGCAACCTACCAACCGGGACAGGGGGCGATGAGCAGTTCTTC,CASNLPTGTGGDEQFF
18,TRBD2,TRBJ2-3,TRBV10-3,once,TGTGCCATCAGCGCCGGGACTAGCGGGAGTGTGGGCACAGATACGCAGTATTTT,CAISAGTSGSVGTDTQYF
16,-,TRBJ2-1,TRBV24-1,once,TGTGCCACCAGTGATTTCGGGGGACCGGTAGACAATGAGCAGTTCTTC,CATSDFGGPVDNEQFF
13,-,TRBJ1-5,TRBV19,-,TGTGCCAGTAGTGACGCGGGCAATCAGCCCCAGCATTTT,CASSDAGNQPQHF
13,-,TRBJ2-5,TRBV27,-,TGTGCCAGCAAGACATGGGGGGAAGAGACCCAGTACTTC,CASKTWGEETQYF